The 15 T cell receptor beta chains presented below share a single source sample, sequenced in a study of blood T cells in healthy people across ages. A J-beta primer mix and a sample-barcoded 5' primer were used in a second PCR of roughly 6 to 11 cycles. MiXCR, run by TCRdb on the 5' RACE reads, gives a single entry per CDR3 protein. The data contain 800,000 or so distinct CDR3 sequences, 62% of them singletons. What was sequenced was blood. The receptors stem from a man aged 30 to 45 in good health.

This clonotype has a handful of counts. This rearrangement joins TRBV25-1 to TRBJ2-1, with TRBD2 matching over 9 bases. The germline gives CDR1 MGHDK, CDR2 SYGVNS. V lost 4 bases to trimming and J lost 3 bases; unmatched junction nucleotides: 7. CDR3 size: 16 residues. In nucleotides, the CDR3 is TGTGCCAGCAGTGTGACCGGGACTAGCAGCTACAATGAGCAGTTCTTC. It specifies CASSVTGTSSYNEQFF.

In its sample, this clonotype was seen a few times. V usage is TRBV29-1 and J usage is TRBJ2-7; TRBD1 is a possible D gene (6 bases). This CDR3 is built from 13 residues. Between the trimmed V and J ends, which lost 1 base and 2 bases, there was a span of 9 bases. Germline-derived CDR1 and CDR2 are SQVTM and ANQGSEA. CDR3 region: CSVEVTGPYEQYF. DNA of the CDR3: TGCAGCGTTGAAGTAACAGGGCCCTACGAGCAGTACTTC.

The chain has TRBV19 and TRBJ2-7; D call uncertain. CDR1 is LNHDA, CDR2 SQIVND, per germline (reference sequence). The CDR3 consists of 12 residues. Trimming took 4 bases from V and 3 from J, leaving 7 bases between them. The CDR3 here is CASSNSGYEQYF. Here the CDR3 DNA reads TGTGCCAGTAGTAACTCCGGCTACGAGCAGTACTTC.

The CDR3 region is CASSYVGGALYGYTF. In DNA, the CDR3 is TGTGCCAGCAGTTACGTCGGGGGCGCACTCTATGGCTACACCTTC. J is TRBJ1-2 and V is TRBV6-2 or TRBV6-3; perhaps TRBD1 as D (6 bases). V shed 2 bases and J shed 4 bases, with 14 bases lying between them. The CDR3 contains 15 residues. Germline loops: CDR1 MNHEY, CDR2 SVGEGT.

A note on this clonotype: An end of the junction does not agree with germline; a read error may underlie this. The gene calls are TRBV29-1 and TRBJ2-1; TRBD2 matches 8 bases. CDR3 length equals 14 residues. Per the germline V gene, CDR1 is SQVTM and CDR2 is ANQGSEA. DNA for the CDR3: TGCAGCGGGGAGCGGGGGAGCTCCTACAATAAGCAGTTCTTC. Its protein is CSGERGSSYNKQFF.

The count of this clonotype is one. The CDR3 reads CSARPGQGARGYTF. The DNA of the CDR3 is TGCAGTGCTAGACCCGGACAGGGGGCGCGTGGCTACACCTTC. The chain links TRBV20-1 to TRBJ1-2; 11 bases fit TRBD1. V shed 2 bases, J shed 7 bases, and the junction held 6 bases outside the gene matches. There are 14 residues in the CDR3. Germline CDR1 reads DFQATT; CDR2 reads SNEGSKA (reference sequence).

The J gene is TRBJ1-2, the V gene TRBV12-3 or TRBV12-4; TRBD1 aligns across 7 bases. With V trimmed by 2 bases and J by 4 bases, 4 bases remained unmatched. CDR3 size: 14 residues. This chain's CDR3 is CASSLNRGSYGYTF. CDR3 coding DNA: TGTGCCAGCAGTTTAAACAGGGGTAGCTATGGCTACACCTTC.

V is TRBV12-3 or TRBV12-4 and J is TRBJ1-1; possible D gene TRBD1, 5 bases. Trimming left V 3 bases short and J 1 base short, with 9 bases between. The CDR3 has 14 amino acids. The CDR3 sequence: CASSLGQANTEAFF. The CDR3 DNA sequence: TGTGCCAGCAGTTTGGGGCAGGCGAACACTGAAGCTTTCTTT.

This clonotype was found a few times. V and J are TRBV5-1 and TRBJ2-7; TRBD1 is a possible D gene (6 bases). Trimming removed 4 bases at V and 7 bases at J, with 21 bases between. Germline V gene lookup returns CDR1 SGHRS and CDR2 YFSETQ. The CDR3 loop spans 15 amino acids. The DNA for the CDR3 is TGCGCCAGCAGCCCGAACAGTCAGGGGATCGGGGAGCAGTACTTC. Translated, it gives CASSPNSQGIGEQYF.

This clonotype was picked up a small number of times. This chain joins TRBV20-1 and TRBJ2-7; 15 nucleotides match TRBD2. The J call could be wrong; TRBJ2-5 is a better fit for the DNA end. Germline assignment: CDR1 DFQATT and CDR2 SNEGSKA (reference sequence). The CDR3 has 14 residues. CDR3 coding DNA: TGCAGTGGGACTAGCGGGGGGGCTGTGGAGACCCAGTACTTC. Translation gives CSGTSGGAVETQYF.

This clonotype appeared a single time. The genes are TRBV4-1 and TRBJ1-6; D is uncertain. Trimming left V 0 bases short and J 14 bases short, with 14 bases between. Looked up from germline, CDR1 is MGHRA and CDR2 is YSYEKL. This CDR3 has 14 amino acids. In nucleotides, the CDR3 is TGCGCCAGCAGCCAAGATACGGTAGGGCGGACCCTCCACTTT. It specifies CASSQDTVGRTLHF.

The chain employs TRBV20-1 and TRBJ2-1; TRBD1 agrees at 7 bases. Looked up from germline, CDR1 is DFQATT and CDR2 is SNEGSKA (reference sequence). This CDR3 is built from 15 residues. The ends lost 4 bases at V and 8 bases at J; junction bases unmatched: 14. CDR3 nucleotides: TGCAGTGCTAAGGAGTGGGACAGTGCTCGTCATGAGCAGTTCTTC. Protein: CSAKEWDSARHEQFF.

This clonotype was observed a handful of times. J is TRBJ2-3 and V is TRBV20-1; no definite D call. V gave up 0 bases and J gave up 4 bases, with 5 bases separating them. CDR3 length equals 12 residues. Germline CDR1 reads DFQATT; CDR2 reads SNEGSKA (reference sequence). The CDR3 region is CSARDVADTQYF. The CDR3 region has the DNA TGCAGTGCTAGAGATGTCGCAGATACGCAGTATTTT.

The V call is TRBV5-1, the J call TRBJ1-4, with a weak D call TRBD1 (5 bases). Trimming left V 0 bases short and J 6 bases short, with 12 bases between. In germline, CDR1 is SGHRS, CDR2 YFSETQ. The CDR3 runs 15 residues. Here the CDR3 DNA reads TGCGCCAGCAGCTTGGAGGGGCGTCCGTATGAAAAACTGTTTTTT. Translation: CASSLEGRPYEKLFF. Using reference TRBV5-1 and TRBJ1-4 for the parts outside the CDR3, the full variable domain is KAGVTQTPRYLIKTRGQQVTLSCSPISGHRSVSWYQQTPGQGLQFLFEYFSETQRNKGNFPGRFSGRQFSNSRSEMNVSTLELGDSALYLCASSLEGRPYEKLFFGSGTQLSVL.

The V and J genes are TRBV20-1 and TRBJ2-7; the D gene is possibly TRBD2 (6 bases). CDR1 is DFQATT, CDR2 SNEGSKA, per germline (reference sequence). This CDR3 contains 11 residues. V was pared by 3 bases and J by 5 bases, with 8 bases between. CDR3 loop: CSARRRDEQYF. Here the CDR3 DNA reads TGCAGTGCTAGGAGGAGGGACGAGCAGTACTTC.